The clone carrying this T cell receptor (beta chain) was seen a handful of times. As yet, its antigen is unknown. This specimen belongs to a study of CD8+ T cells in alopecia areata. Across the whole study: Treatment ran 6 to 18 months, with 6 months of follow-up afterward. Treated patients received severity scores based on the percentage of scalp area affected.

As the sequencing template, cDNA was produced by extracting RNA and reverse transcribing it. Here immunoSEQ multiplex PCR was the method, and the copy in TCRdb shows in-frame clones only, minus some. The sample comprises a few hundred thousand clones, 35% to 40% of which are singletons, and more than 0.4% rests with the top ten. Stated treatment: oral pan-JAK inhibitor, 5-10 mg twice daily. Study conclusions and caveats: Whether baseline CD8+ expansion is linked to response remains uncertain, given a single nonresponder. Tofacitinib significantly lowered scalp clonality and expanded CD8+ clones among the top 100.

The clonotype originates from a human donor with alopecia areata. Material: CD4+ T cells sorted from blood, obtained at roughly week 30, from a patient treated with tofacitinib.

CDR3 DNA: TGTGCCAGCAGTTCGGACTCGATCAACAATGAGCAGTTCTTC. Its protein product is CASSSDSINNEQFF. The chain has TRBV6-5 and TRBJ2-1; the D gene is possibly TRBD2 (5 bases). The CDR3 has 14 residues. V gave up 4 bases and J gave up 5 bases, with 12 bases separating them. The germline gives CDR1 MNHEY, CDR2 SVGAGI.